This TCR beta chain was identified in a study of cytomegalovirus exposure and HLA in healthy donors. Study at large: The 95 to 150 validation repertoires, a later analysis reported, used the same platform as the approximately 700 first-cohort repertoires. Study-level points and caveats: Cytomegalovirus association was assigned to around 150 TCR beta chains. Rare sequences made up most TCRs, while some public TCRs were found in many donors.

Points on this clone: Antigen specificity is unknown.

Germline-derived CDR1 and CDR2 are MDHEN and SYDVKM. The CDR3 contains 16 residues. The V end was cut by 8 bases, the J end by 2 bases, with 21 bases between. Using immunoSEQ multiplex PCR, the repertoire was profiled, and TCRdb retains in-frame clones only, with some absent. The sample shows 150,000 to 250,000 clones, roughly 88% of them seen only once. These donors were members of the approximately 110-subject validation cohort, a group separate from the approximately 670-subject first cohort. The chain uses TRBV28 and TRBJ1-2, with D possibly matching TRBD1 (5 bases). The source of this sequence is a woman aged 25 to 39 in good health and CMV-seropositive. Sequencing was performed on PBMCs. This CDR3 reads CASGKPNRRGNYGYTF. For the CDR3, the DNA is TGTGCCAGCGGGAAGCCTAACCGGAGGGGCAACTATGGCTACACCTTC.